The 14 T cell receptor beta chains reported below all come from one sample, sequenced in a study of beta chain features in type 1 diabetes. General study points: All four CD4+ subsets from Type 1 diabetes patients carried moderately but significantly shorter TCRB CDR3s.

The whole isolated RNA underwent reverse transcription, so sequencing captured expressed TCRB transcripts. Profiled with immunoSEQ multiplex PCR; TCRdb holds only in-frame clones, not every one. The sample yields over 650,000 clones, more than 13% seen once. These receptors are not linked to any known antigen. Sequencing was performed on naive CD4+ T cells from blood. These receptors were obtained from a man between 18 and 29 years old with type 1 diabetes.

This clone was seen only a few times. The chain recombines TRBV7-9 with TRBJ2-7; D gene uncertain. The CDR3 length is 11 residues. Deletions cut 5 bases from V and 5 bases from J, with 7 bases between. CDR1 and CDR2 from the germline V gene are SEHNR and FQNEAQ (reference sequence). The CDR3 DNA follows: TGTGCCAGCAGCGTCAACGACGAGCAGTACTTC. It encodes CASSVNDEQYF. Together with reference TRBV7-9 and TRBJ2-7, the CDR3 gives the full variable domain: DTGVSQNPRHKITKRGQNVTFRCDPISEHNRLYWYRQTLGQGPEFLTYFQNEAQLEKSRLLSDRFSAERPKGSFSTLEIQRTEQGDSAMYLCASSVNDEQYFGPGTRLTVT.

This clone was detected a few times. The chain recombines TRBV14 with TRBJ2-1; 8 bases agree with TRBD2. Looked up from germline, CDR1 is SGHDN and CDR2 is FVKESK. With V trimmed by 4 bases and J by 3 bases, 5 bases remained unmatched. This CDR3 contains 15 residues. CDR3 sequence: CASSRGLGFYNEQFF. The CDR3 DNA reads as TGTGCCAGCAGCCGGGGACTAGGGTTCTACAATGAGCAGTTCTTC.

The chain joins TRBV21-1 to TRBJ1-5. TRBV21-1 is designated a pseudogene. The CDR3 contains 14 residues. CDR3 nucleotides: TGTGCCAGCAGCAAAGCTAAAGGCGGTCAGCCCCAGCATTTT. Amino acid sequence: CASSKAKGGQPQHF.

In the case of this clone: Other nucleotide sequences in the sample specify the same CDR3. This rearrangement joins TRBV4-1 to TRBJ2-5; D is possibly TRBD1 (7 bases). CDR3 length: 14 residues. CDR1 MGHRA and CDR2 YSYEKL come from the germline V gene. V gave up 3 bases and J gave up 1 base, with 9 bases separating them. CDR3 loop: CASSQRDSQETQYF. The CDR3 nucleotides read TGCGCCAGCAGCCAGCGGGACAGCCAAGAGACCCAGTACTTC.

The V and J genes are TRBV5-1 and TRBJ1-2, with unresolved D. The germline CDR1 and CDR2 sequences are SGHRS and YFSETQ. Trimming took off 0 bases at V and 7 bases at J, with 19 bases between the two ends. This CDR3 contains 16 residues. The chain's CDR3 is CASSLDLRHRRRGYTF. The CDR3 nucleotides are TGCGCCAGCAGCTTGGATCTCCGACACCGCAGACGTGGCTACACCTTC.

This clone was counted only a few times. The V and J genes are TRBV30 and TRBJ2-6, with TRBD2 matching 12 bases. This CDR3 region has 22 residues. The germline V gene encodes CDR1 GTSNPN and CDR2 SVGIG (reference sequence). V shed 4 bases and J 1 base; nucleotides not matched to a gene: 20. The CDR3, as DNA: TGTGCCTGGAAGGCCGAGAAGACTAGCGGGGGCCCTCTAGCTTCTGGGGCCAACGTCCTGACTTTC. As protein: CAWKAEKTSGGPLASGANVLTF. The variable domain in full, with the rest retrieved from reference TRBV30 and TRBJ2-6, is SQTIHQWPATLVQPVGSPLSLECTVEGTSNPNLYWYRQAAGRGLQLLFYSVGIGQISSEVPQNLSASRPQDRQFILSSKKLLLSDSGFYLCAWKAEKTSGGPLASGANVLTFGAGSRLTVL.

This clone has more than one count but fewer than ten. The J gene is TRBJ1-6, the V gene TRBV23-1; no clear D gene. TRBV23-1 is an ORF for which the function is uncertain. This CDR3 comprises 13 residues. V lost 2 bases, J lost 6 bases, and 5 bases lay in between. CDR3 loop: CASSQSCNSPLHF. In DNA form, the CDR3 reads TGCGCCAGCAGTCAAAGCTGTAATTCACCCCTCCACTTT.

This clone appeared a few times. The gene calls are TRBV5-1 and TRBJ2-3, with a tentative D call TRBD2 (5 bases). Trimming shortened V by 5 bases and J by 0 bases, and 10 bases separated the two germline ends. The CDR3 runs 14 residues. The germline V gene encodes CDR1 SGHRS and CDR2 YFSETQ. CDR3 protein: CASRAGPSTDTQYF. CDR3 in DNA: TGCGCCAGCAGGGCGGGCCCGAGCACAGATACGCAGTATTTT. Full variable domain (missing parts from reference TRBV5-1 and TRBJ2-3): KAGVTQTPRYLIKTRGQQVTLSCSPISGHRSVSWYQQTPGQGLQFLFEYFSETQRNKGNFPGRFSGRQFSNSRSEMNVSTLELGDSALYLCASRAGPSTDTQYFGPGTRLTVL.

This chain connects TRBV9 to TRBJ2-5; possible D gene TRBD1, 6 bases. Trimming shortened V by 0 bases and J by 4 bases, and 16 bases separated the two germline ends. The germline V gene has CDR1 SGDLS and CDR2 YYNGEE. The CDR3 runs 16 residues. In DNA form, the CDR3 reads TGTGCCAGCAGCGTAGGTCAAGGGGGTTTGGGAGAGACCCAGTACTTC. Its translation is CASSVGQGGLGETQYF.

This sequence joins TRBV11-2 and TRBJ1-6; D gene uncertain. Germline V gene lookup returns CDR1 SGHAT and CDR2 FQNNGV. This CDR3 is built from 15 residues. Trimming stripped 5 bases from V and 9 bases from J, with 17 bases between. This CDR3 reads CASSPGRNWASPLHF. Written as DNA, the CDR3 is TGTGCCAGCAGCCCAGGACGGAACTGGGCTTCACCCCTCCACTTT.

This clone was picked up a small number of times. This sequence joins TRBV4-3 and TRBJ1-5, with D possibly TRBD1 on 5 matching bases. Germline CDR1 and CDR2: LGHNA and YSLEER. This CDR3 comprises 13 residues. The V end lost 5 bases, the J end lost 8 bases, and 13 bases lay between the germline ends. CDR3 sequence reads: CASSLGPGEPQHF. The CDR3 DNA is TGCGCCAGCAGCTTAGGGCCGGGGGAGCCCCAGCATTTT.

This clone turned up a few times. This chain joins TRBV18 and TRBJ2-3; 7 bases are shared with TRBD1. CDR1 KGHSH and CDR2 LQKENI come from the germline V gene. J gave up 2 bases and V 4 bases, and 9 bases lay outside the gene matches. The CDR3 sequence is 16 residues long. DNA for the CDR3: TGTGCCAGCTCACGCGAGGGACAGTTCGTCACAGATACGCAGTATTTT. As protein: CASSREGQFVTDTQYF. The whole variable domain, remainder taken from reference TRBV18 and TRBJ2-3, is NAGVMQNPRHLVRRRGQEARLRCSPMKGHSHVYWYRQLPEEGLKFMVYLQKENIIDESGMPKERFSAEFPKEGPSILRIQQVVRGDSAAYFCASSREGQFVTDTQYFGPGTRLTVL.

Here the CDR3 reads CSVGVPPWETQYF. DNA of the CDR3: TGCAGCGTTGGGGTTCCTCCCTGGGAGACCCAGTACTTC. The chain uses TRBV29-1 and TRBJ2-5, with D uncertain. This CDR3 spans 13 amino acids. V lost 4 bases and J lost 5, with 14 bases in between. The germline V gene has CDR1 SQVTM and CDR2 ANQGSEA.

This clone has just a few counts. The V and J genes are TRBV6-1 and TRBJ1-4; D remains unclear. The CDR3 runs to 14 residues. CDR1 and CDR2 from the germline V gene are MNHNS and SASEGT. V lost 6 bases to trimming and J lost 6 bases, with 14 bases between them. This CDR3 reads CASSATHQYEKLFF. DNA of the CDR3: TGTGCCAGCAGCGCGACACACCAATATGAAAAACTGTTTTTT.